This T cell receptor beta chain was identified during a study of Ad26.COV2.S vaccination and SARS-CoV-2 variants. With V trimmed by 0 bases and J by 2 bases, 14 bases remained unmatched. From germline, CDR1 is MNHEY and CDR2 SMNVEV (reference sequence). CDR3 length equals 19 residues. Method: immunoSEQ multiplex PCR; TCRdb's copy keeps in-frame clones and lacks some. The sample lists some 350,000 clones; 92% were seen once. General study findings and limits: Vaccine recipients posted higher spike-specific TCR breadth than their placebo counterparts.

In regard to this clone: What it recognizes is unknown.

The sequences come from peripheral blood, collected after recovery from COVID-19. J is TRBJ2-7 and V is TRBV27; 9 nucleotides agree with TRBD1. The TCR sequence derives from a human donor who had recovered from COVID-19. DNA of the CDR3: TGTGCCAGCAGTTTATCGCCCCTCCCCGGGACAGGGACCACCTACGAGCAGTACTTC. Translated, it gives CASSLSPLPGTGTTYEQYF.